This T cell receptor beta chain was found in a study of blood T cell repertoires in COVID-19. The overall study: There were acute and convalescent COVID-19 samples, and they came from the United States, Italy and Spain. In each case, the material was cDNA or gDNA derived from T cells, B-cell-depleted T cells, or PBMCs.

Authors' analysis steps: Estimated nucleated cell counts came from reference gene primer amplification. The protocol was immunoSEQ multiplex PCR, while the TCRdb copy is restricted to in-frame clones and leaves out a portion. Clonal size and the V and J genes are those of that table, whereas D and trimming came from the DNA. The repertoire includes 130,000 to 150,000 clones, approximately 80% of them detected once, and 35% to 45% sits in the top ten. Germline V gives CDR1 MRHNA, CDR2 SNTAGT. The CDR3 is 15 amino acids. The ends were cut back, 4 bases at V and 4 bases at J, with 16 bases in the middle.

The TCR comes from a human donor in a cohort sampled during active COVID-19. The chain uses TRBV6-4 and TRBJ1-2; TRBD1 might be the D (6 bases). Specimen: peripheral blood. This chain's CDR3 is CASSVAGGGSYGYTF. DNA of the CDR3: TGTGCCAGCAGTGTGGCGGGGGGCGGAAGCTATGGCTACACCTTC.